Listed here are 18 T cell receptor beta chains from one sample, sequenced in a study of T-cell reconstitution after alpha-beta-depleted transplantation in children. This sample's TCRbeta library carried unique molecular identifier barcodes. TCRdb fed the PCR reads into MiXCR, producing one record per CDR3 protein. The profile shows almost 500,000 distinct CDR3 sequences, approximately 12% of them singletons. This specimen was PBMCs from the stem cell graft donor, taken from the stem cell graft. These receptors originate from a human donor who donated a stem cell graft to a child with combined immunodeficiency.

The chain joins TRBV12-3 or TRBV12-4 to TRBJ1-1, with D uncertain. This CDR3 has 17 residues. V lost 8 bases to trimming and J lost 3 bases, with 25 bases between them. The CDR3 nucleotides are TGTGCCAGCCTCCCGGATGTAGGGCGAGACGAGGACACTGAAGCTTTCTTT. Protein sequence: CASLPDVGRDEDTEAFF.

The V gene is TRBV5-1, the J gene TRBJ2-7; TRBD1 aligns across 10 bases. With V trimmed by 4 bases and J by 5 bases, 6 bases remained unmatched. The CDR3 runs to 14 residues. The germline CDR1 and CDR2 sequences are SGHRS and YFSETQ. This chain's CDR3 is CASSDGQGVNEQYF. The CDR3, as DNA: TGCGCCAGCAGCGACGGACAGGGGGTGAACGAGCAGTACTTC. The full variable domain, rest sourced from reference TRBV5-1 and TRBJ2-7, is KAGVTQTPRYLIKTRGQQVTLSCSPISGHRSVSWYQQTPGQGLQFLFEYFSETQRNKGNFPGRFSGRQFSNSRSEMNVSTLELGDSALYLCASSDGQGVNEQYFGPGTRLTVT.

The sample holds a few counts of this clonotype. This sequence joins TRBV5-1 and TRBJ2-5, with 7 bases matching TRBD1. CDR1 SGHRS and CDR2 YFSETQ come from the germline V gene. After removal of 2 bases from V and 0 bases from J, the junction contained 4 bases not matched to a gene. The CDR3 extends over 15 amino acids. The chain's CDR3 is CASSFAGTDQETQYF. CDR3 nucleotide sequence: TGCGCCAGCAGCTTTGCCGGGACAGACCAAGAGACCCAGTACTTC.

This clonotype has just a few counts. V is TRBV6-1 and J is TRBJ1-6; 7 bases are shared with TRBD1. The germline gives CDR1 MNHNS, CDR2 SASEGT. The CDR3 has 15 residues. V was clipped by 4 bases and J by 8 bases; unmatched bases: 8. CDR3 sequence: CASSGAGGFDSPLHF. Here the CDR3 DNA reads TGTGCCAGCAGTGGAGCAGGGGGGTTTGATTCACCCCTCCACTTT.

This clonotype was detected a few times. The chain combines TRBV12-3 or TRBV12-4 with TRBJ2-5, with D possibly being TRBD2 (6 bases). The CDR3 has 15 amino acids. Trimming stripped 4 bases from V and 4 bases from J, with 16 bases between. The CDR3 DNA is TGTGCCAGCAGTTCAGGGATCGCGGGGCCAGAGACCCAGTACTTC. Amino acid sequence: CASSSGIAGPETQYF.

The sample holds many counts of this clonotype. The V and J genes are TRBV12-3 or TRBV12-4 and TRBJ2-7; 11 bases match TRBD2. The V and J ends lost 7 bases and 4 bases, in that order; junction bases with no gene match: 9. This CDR3 region has 15 residues. CDR3 loop: CASTPTTSGVYEQYF. In nucleotides, the CDR3 is TGTGCCAGCACCCCTACGACTAGCGGGGTTTACGAGCAGTACTTC.

This clonotype was recorded at least ten times. This rearrangement joins TRBV12-3 or TRBV12-4 to TRBJ2-1; TRBD2 matches at 13 bases. The CDR3 runs 17 residues. V lost 4 bases to trimming and J lost 3 bases; unmatched junction nucleotides: 6. This CDR3 reads CASSSRGLAGIYNEQFF. In nucleotides, the CDR3 is TGTGCCAGCAGTTCCAGGGGACTAGCGGGGATCTACAATGAGCAGTTCTTC.

This clonotype occurred a few times. V and J are TRBV24-1 and TRBJ1-1; 9 nucleotides align to TRBD1. CDR3 length: 19 residues. Per the germline V gene, CDR1 is KGHDR and CDR2 is SFDVKD. V lost 1 base and J lost 4; bases outside the gene matches: 15. The CDR3 here is CATSDFYPTQGARGTEAFF. The DNA of the CDR3 is TGTGCCACCAGTGATTTTTATCCGACACAGGGGGCGCGGGGCACTGAAGCTTTCTTT.

This clonotype has at least ten counts. The chain has TRBV6-4 and TRBJ1-1; TRBD1 matches at 10 bases. The CDR3 runs 15 residues. Germline-derived CDR1 and CDR2 are MRHNA and SNTAGT. Unmatched junction bases numbered 9, after V lost 6 bases and J lost 5 bases. The CDR3 is CASRETGGSSTEAFF. CDR3 nucleotides: TGTGCCAGCAGAGAGACAGGGGGCTCGAGTACTGAAGCTTTCTTT.

The chain recombines TRBV12-3 or TRBV12-4 with TRBJ1-2; the D gene is possibly TRBD1 (6 bases). The CDR3 runs 13 residues. Trimming took 3 bases from V and 7 from J, leaving 12 bases between them. For the CDR3, the DNA is TGTGCCAGCAGTTTTGGTCAGGGGAGTGGCTACACCTTC. Its protein product is CASSFGQGSGYTF.

This clonotype has more than one count but fewer than ten. This chain uses TRBV29-1 with TRBJ2-7; TRBD2 matches 13 bases. Germline CDR1 SQVTM, CDR2 ANQGSEA. This CDR3 has 16 residues. V lost 3 bases and J lost 4; bases outside the gene matches: 9. The CDR3 DNA follows: TGCAGCGTTGAGGTTACTAGCGGGAGGGCCTATTACGAGCAGTACTTC. Amino acid sequence: CSVEVTSGRAYYEQYF.

This clonotype showed up just a few times. V usage is TRBV12-3 or TRBV12-4 and J usage is TRBJ2-3; the D is unclear. CDR3 length: 15 residues. Trimming left V 5 bases short and J 4 bases short, with 16 bases between. The CDR3 loop is CASSPSRSSADTQYF. The CDR3 bases are TGTGCCAGCAGTCCTAGTAGGTCGAGCGCAGATACGCAGTATTTT.

The chain recombines TRBV4-3 with TRBJ1-5; TRBD1 agrees at 7 bases. The CDR3 covers 14 residues. The V segment lost 1 base and the J segment 9 bases; nucleotides outside the gene matches: 6. CDR1 is LGHNA, CDR2 YSLEER, per germline. CDR3 in amino acids: CASSQAMTGRPQHF. The CDR3 DNA is TGCGCCAGCAGCCAAGCTATGACAGGGCGGCCCCAGCATTTT.

The chain carries TRBV12-3 or TRBV12-4 and TRBJ2-7, with no clear D. V shed 8 bases and J shed 5 bases, with 16 bases lying between them. This CDR3 has 13 amino acids. The DNA of the CDR3 is TGTGCCAGCTGGGATAGTTCCCAACACGAGCAGTACTTC. This gives the protein CASWDSSQHEQYF.

The J gene is TRBJ1-4, the V gene TRBV29-1; D perhaps matches TRBD1 (6 bases). Germline loops: CDR1 SQVTM, CDR2 ANQGSEA. V shed 5 bases and J shed 8 bases, with 15 bases lying between them. The CDR3 loop spans 13 amino acids. Here the CDR3 reads CSVFLPGAEKLFF. The CDR3 nucleotides are TGCAGCGTTTTTTTACCGGGGGCCGAAAAACTGTTTTTT.

This clonotype was recorded many times. The chain uses TRBV7-9 and TRBJ2-1, with D perhaps assigned TRBD1 or TRBD2 (6 bases each). Trimming cost V 8 bases and J 5 bases, with 13 bases left between them. This CDR3 contains 13 residues. Germline V CDR1 and CDR2: SEHNR, FQNEAQ (reference sequence). The CDR3 bases are TGTGCCAGCGGGGGCAGGAGGGACAATGAGCAGTTCTTC. This sequence encodes CASGGRRDNEQFF.

J is TRBJ2-3 and V is TRBV12-3 or TRBV12-4; D unclear. Trimming took 5 bases from V and 6 from J, leaving 6 bases between them. The length of the CDR3 is 11 residues. CDR3 sequence reads: CASSIVDTQYF. CDR3 coding DNA: TGTGCCAGCAGTATAGTGGATACGCAGTATTTT.

The genes are TRBV25-1 and TRBJ2-5, with TRBD2 identical over 14 bases. V lost 3 bases and J lost 4; bases outside the gene matches: 1. Germline V lookup: CDR1 MGHDK, CDR2 SYGVNS. This CDR3 region has 15 residues. The DNA for the CDR3 is TGTGCCAGCAGTGAGGGACTAGCGGGAGCAGAGACCCAGTACTTC. Its protein product is CASSEGLAGAETQYF.